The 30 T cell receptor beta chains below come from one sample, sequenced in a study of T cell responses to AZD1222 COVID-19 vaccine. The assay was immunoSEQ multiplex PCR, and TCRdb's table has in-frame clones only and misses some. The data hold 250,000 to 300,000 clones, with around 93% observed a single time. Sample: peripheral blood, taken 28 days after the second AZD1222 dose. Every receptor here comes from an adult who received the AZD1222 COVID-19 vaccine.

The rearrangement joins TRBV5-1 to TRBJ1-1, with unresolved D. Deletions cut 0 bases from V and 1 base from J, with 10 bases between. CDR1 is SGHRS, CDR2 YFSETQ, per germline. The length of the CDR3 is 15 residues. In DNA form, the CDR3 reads TGCGCCAGCAGCTTGGCTCCGGGAGGGAACACTGAAGCTTTCTTT. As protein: CASSLAPGGNTEAFF.

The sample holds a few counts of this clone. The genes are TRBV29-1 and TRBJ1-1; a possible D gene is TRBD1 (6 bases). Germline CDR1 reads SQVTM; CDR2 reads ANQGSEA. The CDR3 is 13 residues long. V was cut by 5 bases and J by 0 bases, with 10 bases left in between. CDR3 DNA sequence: TGCAGCGTTAGACAGGTAATGAACACTGAAGCTTTCTTT. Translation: CSVRQVMNTEAFF.

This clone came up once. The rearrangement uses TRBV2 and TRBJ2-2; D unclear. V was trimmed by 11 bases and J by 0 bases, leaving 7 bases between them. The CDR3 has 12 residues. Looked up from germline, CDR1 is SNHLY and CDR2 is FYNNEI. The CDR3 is CAGNTNTGELFF. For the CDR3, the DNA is TGTGCCGGAAATACGAACACCGGGGAGCTGTTTTTT. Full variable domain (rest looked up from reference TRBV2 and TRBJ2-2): EPEVTQTPSHQVTQMGQEVILRCVPISNHLYFYWYRQILGQKVEFLVSFYNNEISEKSEIFDDQFSVERPDGSNFTLKIRSTKLEDSAMYFCAGNTNTGELFFGEGSRLTVL.

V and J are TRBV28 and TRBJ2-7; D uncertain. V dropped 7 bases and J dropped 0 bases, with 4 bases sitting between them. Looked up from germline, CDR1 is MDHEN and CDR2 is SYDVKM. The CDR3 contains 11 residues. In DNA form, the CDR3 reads TGTGCCAGCATGGGCTCCTACGAGCAGTACTTC. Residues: CASMGSYEQYF.

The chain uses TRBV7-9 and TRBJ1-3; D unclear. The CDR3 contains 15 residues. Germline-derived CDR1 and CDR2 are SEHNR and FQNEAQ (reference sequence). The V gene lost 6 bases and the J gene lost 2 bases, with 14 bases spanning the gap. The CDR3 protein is CASSTPRAPGNTIYF. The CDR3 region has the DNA TGTGCCAGCAGTACGCCCCGGGCACCTGGAAACACCATATATTTT.

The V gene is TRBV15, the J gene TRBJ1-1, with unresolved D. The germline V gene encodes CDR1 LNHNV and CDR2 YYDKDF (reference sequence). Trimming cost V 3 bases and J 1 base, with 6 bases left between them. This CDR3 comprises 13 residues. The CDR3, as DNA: TGTGCCACCAGCAGGAGGCAGAACACTGAAGCTTTCTTT. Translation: CATSRRQNTEAFF.

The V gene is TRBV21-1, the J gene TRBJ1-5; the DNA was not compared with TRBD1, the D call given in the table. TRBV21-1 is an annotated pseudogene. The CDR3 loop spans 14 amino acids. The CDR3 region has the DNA TGTGCCAGCAGCAAAGGTACAGGCAATCAGCCCCAGCATTTT. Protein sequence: CASSKGTGNQPQHF.

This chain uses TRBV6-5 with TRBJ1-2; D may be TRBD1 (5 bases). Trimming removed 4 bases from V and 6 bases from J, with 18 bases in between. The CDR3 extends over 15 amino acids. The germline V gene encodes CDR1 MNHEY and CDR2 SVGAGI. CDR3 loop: CASSSSWTGRDGYTF. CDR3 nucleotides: TGTGCCAGCAGTTCCTCTTGGACGGGACGGGATGGCTACACCTTC.

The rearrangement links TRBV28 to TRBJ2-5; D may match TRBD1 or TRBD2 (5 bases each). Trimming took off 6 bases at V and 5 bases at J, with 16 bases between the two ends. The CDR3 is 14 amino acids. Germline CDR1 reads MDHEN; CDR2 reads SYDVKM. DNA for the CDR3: TGTGCCAGCAGGCCGGACAAGAGAGGGGAGACCCAGTACTTC. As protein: CASRPDKRGETQYF.

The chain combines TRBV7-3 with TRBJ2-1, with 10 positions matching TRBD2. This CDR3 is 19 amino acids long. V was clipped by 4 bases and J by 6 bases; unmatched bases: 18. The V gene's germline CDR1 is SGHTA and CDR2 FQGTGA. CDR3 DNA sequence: TGTGCCAGCAGCTCTGGACCCGGCCCTCTGGGACTAGCGCTCAATGAGCAGTTCTTC. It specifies CASSSGPGPLGLALNEQFF.

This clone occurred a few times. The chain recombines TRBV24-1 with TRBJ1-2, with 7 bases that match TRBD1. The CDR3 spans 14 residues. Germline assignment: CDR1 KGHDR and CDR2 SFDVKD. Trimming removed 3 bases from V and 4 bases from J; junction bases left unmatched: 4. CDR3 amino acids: CATSDPDRPYGYTF. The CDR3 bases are TGTGCCACCAGTGATCCGGACAGGCCCTATGGCTACACCTTC.

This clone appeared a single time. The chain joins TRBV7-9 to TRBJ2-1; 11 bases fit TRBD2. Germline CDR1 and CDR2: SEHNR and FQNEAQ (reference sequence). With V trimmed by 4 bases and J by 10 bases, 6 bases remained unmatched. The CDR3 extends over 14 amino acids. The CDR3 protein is CASSSGLAVPEQFF. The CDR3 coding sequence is TGTGCCAGCAGCTCGGGACTAGCGGTACCCGAGCAGTTCTTC.

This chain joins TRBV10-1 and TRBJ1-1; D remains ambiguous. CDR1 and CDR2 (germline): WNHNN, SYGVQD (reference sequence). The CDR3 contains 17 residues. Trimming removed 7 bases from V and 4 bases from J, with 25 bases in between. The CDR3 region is CASIRNPHYEMSTEAFF. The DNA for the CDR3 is TGCGCCAGCATCAGGAACCCCCACTATGAGATGAGCACTGAAGCTTTCTTT.

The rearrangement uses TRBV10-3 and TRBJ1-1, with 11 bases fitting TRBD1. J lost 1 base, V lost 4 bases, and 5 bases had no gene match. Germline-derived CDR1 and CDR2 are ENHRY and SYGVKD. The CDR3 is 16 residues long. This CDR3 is CAISGWTGGRNTEAFF. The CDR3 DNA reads TGTGCCATCAGTGGATGGACAGGGGGCCGGAACACTGAAGCTTTCTTT.

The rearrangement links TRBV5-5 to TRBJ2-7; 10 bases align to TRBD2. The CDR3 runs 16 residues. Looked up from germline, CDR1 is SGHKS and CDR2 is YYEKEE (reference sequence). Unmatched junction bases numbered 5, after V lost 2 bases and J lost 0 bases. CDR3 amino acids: CASSLELAGTSYEQYF. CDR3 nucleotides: TGTGCCAGCAGCTTAGAACTAGCGGGGACCTCCTACGAGCAGTACTTC.

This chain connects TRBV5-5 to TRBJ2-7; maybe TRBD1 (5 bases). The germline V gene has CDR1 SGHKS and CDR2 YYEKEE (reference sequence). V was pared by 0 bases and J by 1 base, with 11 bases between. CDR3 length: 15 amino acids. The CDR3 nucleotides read TGTGCCAGCAGCTTGGAGGGGCAACTTTCCTACGAGCAGTACTTC. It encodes CASSLEGQLSYEQYF.

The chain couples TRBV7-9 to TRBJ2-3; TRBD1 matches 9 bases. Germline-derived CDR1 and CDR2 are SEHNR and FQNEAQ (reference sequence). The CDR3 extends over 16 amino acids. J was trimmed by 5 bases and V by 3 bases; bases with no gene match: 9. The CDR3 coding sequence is TGTGCCAGCAGCTTGTACGGGACAGGGTCGGGAGATACGCAGTATTTT. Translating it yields CASSLYGTGSGDTQYF.

The CDR3 region has the DNA TGTGCCAGCAGTTCGGACTTTTCCCCGAACAATGAGCAGTTCTTC. It encodes CASSSDFSPNNEQFF. The V call is TRBV6-5, the J call TRBJ2-1; D might be TRBD2 (5 bases). Trimming removed 4 bases at V and 5 bases at J, with 15 bases between. This CDR3 comprises 15 residues. CDR1 and CDR2 (germline): MNHEY, SVGAGI.

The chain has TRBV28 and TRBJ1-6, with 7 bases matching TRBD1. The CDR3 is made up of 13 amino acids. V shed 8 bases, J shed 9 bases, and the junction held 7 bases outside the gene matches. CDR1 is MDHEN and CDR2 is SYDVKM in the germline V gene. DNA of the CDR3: TGTGCCAGCTTCAGGGGGGAGGGTTCACCCCTCCACTTT. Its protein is CASFRGEGSPLHF. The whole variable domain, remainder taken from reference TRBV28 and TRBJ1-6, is DVKVTQSSRYLVKRTGEKVFLECVQDMDHENMFWYRQDPGLGLRLIYFSYDVKMKEKGDIPEGYSVSREKKERFSLILESASTNQTSMYLCASFRGEGSPLHFGNGTRLTVT.

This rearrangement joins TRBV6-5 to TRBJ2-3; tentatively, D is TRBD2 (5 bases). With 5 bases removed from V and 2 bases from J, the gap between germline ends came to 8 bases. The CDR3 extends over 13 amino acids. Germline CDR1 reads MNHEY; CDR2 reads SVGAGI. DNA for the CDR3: TGTGCCAGCAGTACGGGGAACACAGATACGCAGTATTTT. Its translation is CASSTGNTDTQYF.

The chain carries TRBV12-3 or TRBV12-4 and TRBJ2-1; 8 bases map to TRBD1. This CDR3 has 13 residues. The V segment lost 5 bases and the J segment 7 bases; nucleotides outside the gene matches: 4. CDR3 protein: CASSPRTGNEQFF. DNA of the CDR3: TGTGCCAGCAGTCCCCGGACAGGGAATGAGCAGTTCTTC.

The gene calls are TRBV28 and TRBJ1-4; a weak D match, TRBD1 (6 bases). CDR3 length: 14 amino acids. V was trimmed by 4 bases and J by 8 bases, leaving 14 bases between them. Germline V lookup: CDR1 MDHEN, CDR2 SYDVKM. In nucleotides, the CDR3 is TGTGCCAGCAGTTCCGAGCCGGGGGGCGAAAAACTGTTTTTT. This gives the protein CASSSEPGGEKLFF. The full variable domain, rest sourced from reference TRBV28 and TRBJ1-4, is DVKVTQSSRYLVKRTGEKVFLECVQDMDHENMFWYRQDPGLGLRLIYFSYDVKMKEKGDIPEGYSVSREKKERFSLILESASTNQTSMYLCASSSEPGGEKLFFGSGTQLSVL.

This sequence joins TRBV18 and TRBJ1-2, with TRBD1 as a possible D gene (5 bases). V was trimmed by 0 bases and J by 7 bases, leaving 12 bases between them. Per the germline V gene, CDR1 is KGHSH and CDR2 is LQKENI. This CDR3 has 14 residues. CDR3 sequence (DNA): TGTGCCAGCTCACCACCGGCAACAGGCCCTGGCTACACCTTC. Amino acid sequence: CASSPPATGPGYTF.

Here the CDR3 DNA reads TGTGCCAGCAGTCCCGGGACGGTGAACACTGAAGCTTTCTTT. This codes for CASSPGTVNTEAFF. V gene TRBV28 combines with J gene TRBJ1-1; a weak D match, TRBD1 (5 bases). The germline V gene has CDR1 MDHEN and CDR2 SYDVKM. This CDR3 is 14 amino acids long. The V end was cut by 5 bases, the J end by 0 bases, with 10 bases between. Variable domain in full (rest from reference TRBV28 and TRBJ1-1): DVKVTQSSRYLVKRTGEKVFLECVQDMDHENMFWYRQDPGLGLRLIYFSYDVKMKEKGDIPEGYSVSREKKERFSLILESASTNQTSMYLCASSPGTVNTEAFFGQGTRLTVV.

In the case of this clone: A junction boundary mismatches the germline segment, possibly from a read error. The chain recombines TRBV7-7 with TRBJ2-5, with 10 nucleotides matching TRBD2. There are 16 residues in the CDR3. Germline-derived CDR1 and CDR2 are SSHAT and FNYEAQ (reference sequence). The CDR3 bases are TGTGCTAGCAGCCCCATACTAGCGGGGATACAAGAGACCCAGTACTTC. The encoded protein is CASSPILAGIQETQYF.

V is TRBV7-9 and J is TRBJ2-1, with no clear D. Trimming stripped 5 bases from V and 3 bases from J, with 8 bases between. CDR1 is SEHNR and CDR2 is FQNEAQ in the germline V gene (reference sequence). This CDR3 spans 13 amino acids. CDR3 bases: TGTGCCAGCAGCCTCGGGCTCTACAATGAGCAGTTCTTC. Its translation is CASSLGLYNEQFF.

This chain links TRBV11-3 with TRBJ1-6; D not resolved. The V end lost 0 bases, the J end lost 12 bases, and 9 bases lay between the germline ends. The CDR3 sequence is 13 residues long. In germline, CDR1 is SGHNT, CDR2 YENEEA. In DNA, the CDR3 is TGTGCCAGCAGCTTAGACCAGACGGGACCCCTCCACTTT. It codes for CASSLDQTGPLHF.

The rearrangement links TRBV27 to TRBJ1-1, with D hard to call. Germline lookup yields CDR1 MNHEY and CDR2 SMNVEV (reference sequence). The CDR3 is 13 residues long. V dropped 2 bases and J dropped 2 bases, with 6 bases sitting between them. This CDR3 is CASSLTANTEAFF. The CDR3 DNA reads TGTGCCAGCAGTTTAACAGCTAACACTGAAGCTTTCTTT.

This chain's CDR3 is CASSKLAGRGTGELFF. In DNA form, the CDR3 reads TGTGCCAGCAGCAAACTAGCGGGGAGGGGAACCGGGGAGCTGTTTTTT. The chain joins TRBV7-9 to TRBJ2-2, with 10 bases that match TRBD2. The CDR3 loop spans 16 amino acids. The V segment lost 5 bases and the J segment 5 bases; nucleotides outside the gene matches: 8. Germline assignment: CDR1 SEHNR and CDR2 FQNEAQ (reference sequence). The variable domain in full, with the rest retrieved from reference TRBV7-9 and TRBJ2-2, is DTGVSQNPRHKITKRGQNVTFRCDPISEHNRLYWYRQTLGQGPEFLTYFQNEAQLEKSRLLSDRFSAERPKGSFSTLEIQRTEQGDSAMYLCASSKLAGRGTGELFFGEGSRLTVL.

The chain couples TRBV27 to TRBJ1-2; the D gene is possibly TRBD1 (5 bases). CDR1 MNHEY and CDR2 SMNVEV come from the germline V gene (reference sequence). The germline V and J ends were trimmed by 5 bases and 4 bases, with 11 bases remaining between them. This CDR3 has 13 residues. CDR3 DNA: TGTGCCAGCAGTCTAAACGGGGGCTATGGCTACACCTTC. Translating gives CASSLNGGYGYTF.